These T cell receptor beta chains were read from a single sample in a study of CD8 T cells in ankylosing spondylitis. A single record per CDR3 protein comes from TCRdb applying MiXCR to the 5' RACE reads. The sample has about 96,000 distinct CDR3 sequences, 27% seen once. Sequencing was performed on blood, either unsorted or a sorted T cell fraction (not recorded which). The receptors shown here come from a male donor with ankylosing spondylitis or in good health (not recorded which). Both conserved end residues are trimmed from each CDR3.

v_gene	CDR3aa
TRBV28	ASSPTQETQY
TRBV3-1	ASSQVESPGPTNGYT
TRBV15	ATSRSPGLVFTGELF
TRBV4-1	ASSQAGKMQAGAREQY
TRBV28	ASSFLAGEVSAQY
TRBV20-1	SASASSGTEAF
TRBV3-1	ASSRFEEAF
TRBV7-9	ASSPRPRGETQY
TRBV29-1	SVARGTNQPQH
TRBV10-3	AISESTRGDTQY
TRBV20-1	SARDLGTNKNIQY
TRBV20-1	SPRAYNEQF
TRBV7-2	ASSFEIRQGLYEQY
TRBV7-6	ASSLSGADTQY
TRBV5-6	ASSRGGTAHYSNQPQH
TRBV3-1	ASSQGAEYTEAF
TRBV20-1	SLATALNTEAF
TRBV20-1	SAPAQFAEAF
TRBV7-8	ASSQQGARADTQY
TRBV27	ASSLGSSDTQY
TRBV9	ASSAVVGRTNYGYT
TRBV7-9	ASSRTGDGNTIY
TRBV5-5	ASSLVLAKNIQY
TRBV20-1	SAPGTSGIEQF
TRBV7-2	ASSHYTNTEAF
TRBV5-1	ASTSQPENTEAF
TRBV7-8	ASSPARIQY
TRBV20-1	SASFPPSGLRPINEQF
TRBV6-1	ASSDGWADEQY
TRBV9	ASSDDQGSGNTIY
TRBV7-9	ASSPGRMGETQY
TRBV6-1	ASRRGLTYNEQF
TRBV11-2	ASSPDGNTGELF
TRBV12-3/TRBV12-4	ASGTGARTEAF
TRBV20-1	SARKGANNLYEQY
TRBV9	ASSVEGTDSSRH
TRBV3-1	ASSRGAGGTDTQY
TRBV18	ASSRPSIDTQY
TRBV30	AWSGGSSNEQF
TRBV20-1	SASSLAFIQETQY
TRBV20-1	SAASRGDEQF
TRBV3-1	ASSRDRYGEKLF